This T cell receptor (beta chain) comes out of a study of low-dose radiotherapy and immunotherapy resistance in tumors. The time point denotes: before trial treatment. In this sample, this clonotype turned up many times. One junction end does not reproduce the germline sequence, and a read error may be involved. The TCRs were subjected to amplification over roughly 18 PCR cycles employing a constant-region primer in conjunction with a V-primer adapter. TCRdb independently ran MiXCR on the reads; one entry per CDR3 protein. Here the sample spans about 47,000 distinct CDR3 sequences, 12% being singletons. The sequencing used PBMCs, collected before treatment. This TCR derives from a female donor with ovarian cancer.

The CDR3 region is CASSLGRHREGTDTQYF. In DNA form, the CDR3 reads TGTGCTAGCAGCTTAGGCCGACACAGGGAGGGCACAGATACGCAGTATTTT. The V and J genes are TRBV7-7 and TRBJ2-3, with D perhaps TRBD1 or TRBD2 (6 bases each). Germline CDR1 and CDR2: SSHAT and FNYEAQ (reference sequence). There are 17 residues in the CDR3.